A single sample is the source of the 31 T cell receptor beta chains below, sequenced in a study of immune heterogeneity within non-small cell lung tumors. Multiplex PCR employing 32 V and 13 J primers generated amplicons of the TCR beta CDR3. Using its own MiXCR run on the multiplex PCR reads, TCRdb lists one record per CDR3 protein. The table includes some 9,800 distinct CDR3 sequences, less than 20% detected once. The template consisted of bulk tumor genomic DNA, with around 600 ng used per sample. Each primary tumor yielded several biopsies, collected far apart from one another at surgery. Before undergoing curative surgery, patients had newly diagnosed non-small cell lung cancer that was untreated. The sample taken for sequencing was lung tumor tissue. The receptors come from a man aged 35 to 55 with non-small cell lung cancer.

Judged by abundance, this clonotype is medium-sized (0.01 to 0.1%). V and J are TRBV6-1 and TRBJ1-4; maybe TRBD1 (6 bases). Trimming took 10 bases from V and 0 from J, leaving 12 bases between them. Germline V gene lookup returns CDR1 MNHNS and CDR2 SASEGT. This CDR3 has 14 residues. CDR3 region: CATQGTSTNEKLFF. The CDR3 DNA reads TGTGCCACCCAGGGGACCTCAACTAATGAAAAACTGTTTTTT.

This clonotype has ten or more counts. The CDR3 loop reads CASSQVGIPPPEAFF. The CDR3 nucleotides are TGTGCCAGCAGCCAAGTGGGCATCCCCCCTCCTGAAGCTTTCTTT. V gene TRBV3-1 combines with J gene TRBJ1-1, with unresolved D. Germline values: CDR1 LGHDT, CDR2 YNNKEL (reference sequence). V gave up 1 base and J gave up 6 bases, with 15 bases separating them. The CDR3 length is 15 residues.

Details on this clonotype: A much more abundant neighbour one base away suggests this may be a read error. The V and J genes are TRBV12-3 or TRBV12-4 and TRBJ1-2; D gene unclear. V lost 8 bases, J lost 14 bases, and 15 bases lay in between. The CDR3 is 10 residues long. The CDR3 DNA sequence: TGTGCCAGCCGCGAACCCCTGGGGACCTTC. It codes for CASREPLGTF.

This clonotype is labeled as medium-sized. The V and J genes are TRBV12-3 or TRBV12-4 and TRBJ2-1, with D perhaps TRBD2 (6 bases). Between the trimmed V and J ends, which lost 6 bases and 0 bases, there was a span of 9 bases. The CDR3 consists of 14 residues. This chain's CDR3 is CASRGDSSYNEQFF. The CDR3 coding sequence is TGTGCCAGCAGGGGGGACTCCTCCTACAATGAGCAGTTCTTC.

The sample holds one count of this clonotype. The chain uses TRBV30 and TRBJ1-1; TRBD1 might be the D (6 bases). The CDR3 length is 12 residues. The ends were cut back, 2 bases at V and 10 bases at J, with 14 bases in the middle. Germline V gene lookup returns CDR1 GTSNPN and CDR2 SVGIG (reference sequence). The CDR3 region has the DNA TGTGCCTGGAGTCATCAGAGGGGGGGAGCTTTCTTT. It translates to CAWSHQRGGAFF.

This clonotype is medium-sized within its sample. The DNA of the CDR3 is TGCGCCAGCAGACAGGGGCCCTTCTACGAGCAGTACTTC. It yields the protein CASRQGPFYEQYF. V gene TRBV5-1 combines with J gene TRBJ2-7, with 7 bases identical to TRBD1. The CDR3 length is 13 residues. The V and J ends lost 5 bases and 3 bases, in that order; junction bases with no gene match: 5. Looked up from germline, CDR1 is SGHRS and CDR2 is YFSETQ. Full variable domain (outside the CDR3, taken from reference TRBV5-1 and TRBJ2-7): KAGVTQTPRYLIKTRGQQVTLSCSPISGHRSVSWYQQTPGQGLQFLFEYFSETQRNKGNFPGRFSGRQFSNSRSEMNVSTLELGDSALYLCASRQGPFYEQYFGPGTRLTVT.

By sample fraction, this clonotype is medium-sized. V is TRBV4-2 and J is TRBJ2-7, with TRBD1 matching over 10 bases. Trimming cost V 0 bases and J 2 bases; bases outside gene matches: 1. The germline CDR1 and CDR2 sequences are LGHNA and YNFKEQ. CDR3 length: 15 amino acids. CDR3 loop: CASSQETGGAYEQYF. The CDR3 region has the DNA TGTGCCAGCAGCCAAGAGACAGGGGGCGCCTACGAGCAGTACTTC.

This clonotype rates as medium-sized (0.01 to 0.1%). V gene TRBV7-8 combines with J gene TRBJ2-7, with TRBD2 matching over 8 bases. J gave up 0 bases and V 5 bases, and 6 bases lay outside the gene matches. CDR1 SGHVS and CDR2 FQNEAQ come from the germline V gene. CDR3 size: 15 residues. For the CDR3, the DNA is TGTGCCAGCAGCGGACGGGGGGGTAGCTCCTACGAGCAGTACTTC. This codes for CASSGRGGSSYEQYF.

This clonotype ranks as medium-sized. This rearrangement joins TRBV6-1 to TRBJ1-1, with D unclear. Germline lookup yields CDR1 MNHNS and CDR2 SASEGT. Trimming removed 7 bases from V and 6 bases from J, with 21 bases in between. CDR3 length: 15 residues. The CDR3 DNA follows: TGTGCCAGCAAGGGCTATGGGCGCTTTGGAGCTGAAGCTTTCTTT. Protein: CASKGYGRFGAEAFF.

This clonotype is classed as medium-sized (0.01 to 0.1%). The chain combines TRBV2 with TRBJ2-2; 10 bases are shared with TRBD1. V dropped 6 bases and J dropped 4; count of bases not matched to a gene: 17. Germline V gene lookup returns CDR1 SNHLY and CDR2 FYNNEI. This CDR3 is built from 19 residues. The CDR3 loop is CASRREGTGVFAGTGELFF. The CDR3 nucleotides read TGTGCCAGCAGGAGAGAAGGGACAGGGGTTTTCGCGGGCACCGGGGAGCTGTTTTTT.

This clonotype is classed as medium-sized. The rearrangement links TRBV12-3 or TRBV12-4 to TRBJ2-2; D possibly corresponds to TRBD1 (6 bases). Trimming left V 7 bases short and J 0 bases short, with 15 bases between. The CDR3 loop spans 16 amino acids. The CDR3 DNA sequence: TGTGCCAGCACCCTCCGGGACACCTCGAACACCGGGGAGCTGTTTTTT. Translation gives CASTLRDTSNTGELFF.

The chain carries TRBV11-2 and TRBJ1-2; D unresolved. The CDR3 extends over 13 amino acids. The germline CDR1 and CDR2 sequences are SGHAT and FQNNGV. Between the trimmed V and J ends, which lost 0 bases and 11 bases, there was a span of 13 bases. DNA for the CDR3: TGTGCCAGCAGCTTAGATTACAGCTATGAATACACCTTC. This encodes CASSLDYSYEYTF.

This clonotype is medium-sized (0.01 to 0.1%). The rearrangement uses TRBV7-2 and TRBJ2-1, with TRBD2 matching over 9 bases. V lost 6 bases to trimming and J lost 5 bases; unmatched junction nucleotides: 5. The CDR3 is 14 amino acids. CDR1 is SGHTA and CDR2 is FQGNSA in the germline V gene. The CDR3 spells CASRPRLADNEQFF. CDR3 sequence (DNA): TGTGCCAGCAGACCTCGACTAGCGGACAATGAGCAGTTCTTC. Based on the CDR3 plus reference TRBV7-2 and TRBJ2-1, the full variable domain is GAGVSQSPSNKVTEKGKDVELRCDPISGHTALYWYRQSLGQGLEFLIYFQGNSAPDKSGLPSDRFSAERTGGSVSTLTIQRTQQEDSAVYLCASRPRLADNEQFFGPGTRLTVL.

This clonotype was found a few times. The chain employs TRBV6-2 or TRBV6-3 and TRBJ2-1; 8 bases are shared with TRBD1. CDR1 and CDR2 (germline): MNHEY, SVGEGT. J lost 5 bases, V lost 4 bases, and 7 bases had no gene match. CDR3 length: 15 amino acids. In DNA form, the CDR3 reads TGTGCCAGCAGTTTACCGGGACAGGTGAACAATGAGCAGTTCTTC. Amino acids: CASSLPGQVNNEQFF.

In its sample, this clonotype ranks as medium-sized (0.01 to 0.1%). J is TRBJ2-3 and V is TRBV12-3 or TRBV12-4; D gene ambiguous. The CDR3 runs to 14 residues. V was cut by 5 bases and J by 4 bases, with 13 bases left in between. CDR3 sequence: CASSISTPPDTQYF. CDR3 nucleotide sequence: TGTGCCAGCAGTATATCGACCCCGCCAGATACGCAGTATTTT.

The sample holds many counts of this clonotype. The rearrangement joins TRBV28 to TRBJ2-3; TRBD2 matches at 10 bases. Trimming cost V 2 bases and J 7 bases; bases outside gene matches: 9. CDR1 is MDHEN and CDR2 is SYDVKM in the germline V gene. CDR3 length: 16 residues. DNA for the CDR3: TGTGCCAGCAGTTTAATTACTAGCGGGGCATCATATACGCAGTATTTT. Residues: CASSLITSGASYTQYF.

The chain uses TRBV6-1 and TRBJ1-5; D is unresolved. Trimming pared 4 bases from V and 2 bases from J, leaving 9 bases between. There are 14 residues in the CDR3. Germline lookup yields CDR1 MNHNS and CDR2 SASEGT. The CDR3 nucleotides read TGTGCCAGCAGTGTACACGGGGGCAATCAGCCCCAGCATTTT. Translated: CASSVHGGNQPQHF.

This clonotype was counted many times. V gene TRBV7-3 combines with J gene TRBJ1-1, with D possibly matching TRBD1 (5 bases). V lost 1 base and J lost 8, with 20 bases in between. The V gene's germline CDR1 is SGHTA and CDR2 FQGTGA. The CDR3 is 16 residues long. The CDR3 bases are TGTGCCAGCAGCTTAATGGGGCACAATAGCTATTCCGAAGCTTTCTTT. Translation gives CASSLMGHNSYSEAFF.

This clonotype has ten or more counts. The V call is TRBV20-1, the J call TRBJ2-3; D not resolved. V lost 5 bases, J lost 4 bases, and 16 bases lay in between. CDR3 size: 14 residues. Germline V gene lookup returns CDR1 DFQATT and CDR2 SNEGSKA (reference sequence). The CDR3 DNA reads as TGCAGTGCTTCATACCCCCCCGAGGCAGATACGCAGTATTTT. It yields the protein CSASYPPEADTQYF.

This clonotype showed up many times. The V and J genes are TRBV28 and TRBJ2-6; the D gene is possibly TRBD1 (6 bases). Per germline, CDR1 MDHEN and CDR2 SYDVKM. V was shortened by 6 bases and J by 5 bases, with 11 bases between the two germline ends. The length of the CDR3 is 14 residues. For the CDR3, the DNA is TGTGCCAGCAGCCGAACAGGGAGGGCCAACGTCCTGACTTTC. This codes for CASSRTGRANVLTF.

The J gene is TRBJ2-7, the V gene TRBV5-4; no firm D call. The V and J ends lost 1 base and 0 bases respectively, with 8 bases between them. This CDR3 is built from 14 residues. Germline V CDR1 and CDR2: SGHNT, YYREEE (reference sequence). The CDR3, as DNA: TGTGCCAGCAGCTTGATCCCCGGCTCCTACGAGCAGTACTTC. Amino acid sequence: CASSLIPGSYEQYF.

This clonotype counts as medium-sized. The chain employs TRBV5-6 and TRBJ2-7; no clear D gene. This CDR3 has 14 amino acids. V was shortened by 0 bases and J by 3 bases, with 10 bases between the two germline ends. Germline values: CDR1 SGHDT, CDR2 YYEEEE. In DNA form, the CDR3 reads TGTGCCAGCAGCTTGGGACCCTGGGACTACGAGCAGTACTTC. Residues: CASSLGPWDYEQYF.

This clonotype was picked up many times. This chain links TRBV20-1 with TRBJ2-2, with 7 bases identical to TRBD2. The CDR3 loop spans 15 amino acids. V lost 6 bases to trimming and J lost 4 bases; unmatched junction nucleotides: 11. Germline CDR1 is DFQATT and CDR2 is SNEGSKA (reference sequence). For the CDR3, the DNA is TGCAGTGCAGCCCGCGGGGGACCGATCACCGGGGAGCTGTTTTTT. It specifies CSAARGGPITGELFF.

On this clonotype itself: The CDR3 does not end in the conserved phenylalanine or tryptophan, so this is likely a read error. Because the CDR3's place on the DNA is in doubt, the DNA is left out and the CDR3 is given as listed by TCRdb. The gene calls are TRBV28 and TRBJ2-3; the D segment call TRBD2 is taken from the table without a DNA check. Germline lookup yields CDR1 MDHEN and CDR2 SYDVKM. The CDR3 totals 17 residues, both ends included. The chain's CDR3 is CASRTQVFHRYEQYFGP.

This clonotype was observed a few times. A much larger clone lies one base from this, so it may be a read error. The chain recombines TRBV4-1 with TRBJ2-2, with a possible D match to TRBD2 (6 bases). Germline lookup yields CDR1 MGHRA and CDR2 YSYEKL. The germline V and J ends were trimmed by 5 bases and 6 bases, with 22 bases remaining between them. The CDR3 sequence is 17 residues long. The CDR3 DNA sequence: TGCGCCAGCAGCAGAGCCCCGGGACCAGCGGGCGCCGGGGAGCTGTTTTTT. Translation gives CASSRAPGPAGAGELFF.

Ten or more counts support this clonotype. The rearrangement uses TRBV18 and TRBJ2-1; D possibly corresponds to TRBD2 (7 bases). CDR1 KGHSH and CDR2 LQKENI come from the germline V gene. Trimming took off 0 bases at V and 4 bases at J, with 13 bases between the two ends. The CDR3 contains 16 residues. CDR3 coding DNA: TGTGCCAGCTCACCACCAAGGGGGGGGGATTACAATGAGCAGTTCTTC. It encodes CASSPPRGGDYNEQFF.

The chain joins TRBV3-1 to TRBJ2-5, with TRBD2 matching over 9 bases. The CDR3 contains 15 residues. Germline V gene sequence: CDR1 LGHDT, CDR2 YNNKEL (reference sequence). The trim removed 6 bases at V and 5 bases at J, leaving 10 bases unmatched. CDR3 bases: TGTGCCAGCAGTACTAGGGGGGCGGGGGGGGAGACCCAGTACTTC. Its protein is CASSTRGAGGETQYF.

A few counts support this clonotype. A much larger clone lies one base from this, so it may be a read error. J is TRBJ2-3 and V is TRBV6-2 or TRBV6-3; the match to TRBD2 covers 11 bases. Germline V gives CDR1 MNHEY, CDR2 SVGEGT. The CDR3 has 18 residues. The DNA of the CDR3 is TGTGCCAGCAGTTCTTCCTCCGGGACTAGCGGTTACCCAGATACGCTGTATTTT. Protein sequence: CASSSSSGTSGYPDTLYF.

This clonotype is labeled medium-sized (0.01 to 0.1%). CDR3 region: CASSLIRFLGPQHF. CDR3 nucleotides: TGTGCCAGCAGCTTAATCCGGTTTTTGGGGCCCCAGCATTTT. The chain recombines TRBV7-2 with TRBJ1-5; D is undetermined. The length of the CDR3 is 14 residues. The V gene's germline CDR1 is SGHTA and CDR2 FQGNSA. Trimming shortened V by 2 bases and J by 9 bases, and 14 bases separated the two germline ends.

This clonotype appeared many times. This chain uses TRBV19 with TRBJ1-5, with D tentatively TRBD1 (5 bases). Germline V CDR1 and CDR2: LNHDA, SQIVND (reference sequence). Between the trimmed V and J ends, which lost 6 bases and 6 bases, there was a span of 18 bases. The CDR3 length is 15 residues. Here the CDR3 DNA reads TGTGCCAGTAGCCCCCGCGCAGGGTACAGTCAGCCCCAGCATTTT. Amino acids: CASSPRAGYSQPQHF.

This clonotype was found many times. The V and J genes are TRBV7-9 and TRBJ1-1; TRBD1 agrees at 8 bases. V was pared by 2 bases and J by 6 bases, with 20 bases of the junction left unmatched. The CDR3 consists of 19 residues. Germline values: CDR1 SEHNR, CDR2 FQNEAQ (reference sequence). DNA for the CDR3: TGTGCCAGCAGCTTACGGCGGTTAGGGACAGGCCGCTTGGGAGCTGAAGCTTTCTTT. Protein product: CASSLRRLGTGRLGAEAFF.